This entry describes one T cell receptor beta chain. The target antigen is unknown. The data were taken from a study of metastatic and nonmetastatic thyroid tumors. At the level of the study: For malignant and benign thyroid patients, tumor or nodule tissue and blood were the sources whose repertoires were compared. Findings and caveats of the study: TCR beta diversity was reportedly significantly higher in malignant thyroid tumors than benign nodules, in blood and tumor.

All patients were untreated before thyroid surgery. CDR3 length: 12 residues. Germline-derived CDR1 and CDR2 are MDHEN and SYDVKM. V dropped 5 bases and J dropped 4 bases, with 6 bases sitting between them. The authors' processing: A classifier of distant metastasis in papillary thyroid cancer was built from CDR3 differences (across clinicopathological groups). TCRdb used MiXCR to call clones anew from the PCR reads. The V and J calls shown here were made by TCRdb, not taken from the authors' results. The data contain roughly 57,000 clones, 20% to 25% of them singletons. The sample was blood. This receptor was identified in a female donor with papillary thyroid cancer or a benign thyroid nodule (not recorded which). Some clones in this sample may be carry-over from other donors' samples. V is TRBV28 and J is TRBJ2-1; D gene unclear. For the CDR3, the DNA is TGTGCCAGCAGTATCACGTACAATGAGCAGTTCTTC. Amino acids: CASSITYNEQFF.